The T cell receptor (beta chain) under discussion was sequenced for a study of blood T cell repertoires in COVID-19. Trimming left V 3 bases short and J 3 bases short, with 15 bases between. The CDR3 is made up of 16 amino acids. The germline V gene encodes CDR1 LGHDT and CDR2 YNNKEL (reference sequence). Here immunoSEQ multiplex PCR was the method, and the copy in TCRdb shows in-frame clones only, minus some. Of roughly 250,000 clones listed, under 95% are singletons. The V call is TRBV3-1 (or the pseudogene TRBV3-2), the J call TRBJ2-1; D remains unclear. The source material was PBMCs or T cells enriched from blood (not recorded which). The sequence derives from a woman younger than 30 who had recovered from COVID-19. CDR3 in amino acids: CASSHVAGTNYNEQFF. CDR3 in DNA: TGTGCCAGCAGCCATGTCGCAGGCACGAACTACAATGAGCAGTTCTTC.